The next 22 T cell receptor beta chains were all read from a single sample in a study of blood T cell repertoires in COVID-19. Assay: immunoSEQ multiplex PCR; the TCRdb copy retains only in-frame clones and omits some. Here the sample spans around 300,000 clones, about 90% being singletons. Sequenced sample: PBMCs or T cells enriched from blood (not recorded which). Receptor source: a woman aged 25 to 39 who had recovered from COVID-19.

The CDR3 DNA reads TGTGCCACAACTCCGGGACTAGCGAGAGAGAATTACGAGCAGTACTTC. This codes for CATTPGLARENYEQYF. The V and J genes are TRBV10-3 and TRBJ2-7; 10 positions match TRBD2. V shed 10 bases and J 4 bases; nucleotides not matched to a gene: 16. There are 16 residues in the CDR3. Per germline, CDR1 ENHRY and CDR2 SYGVKD.

This clone was seen only once. The chain is built from TRBV18 and TRBJ1-2, with D possibly being TRBD1 (6 bases). The germline V and J ends were trimmed by 3 bases and 8 bases, with 22 bases remaining between them. From germline, CDR1 is KGHSH and CDR2 LQKENI. The CDR3 spans 16 residues. CDR3 nucleotides: TGTGCCAGCTCACCTTTATCTAGGACAGCCGAGGGGGGCTACACCTTC. Translated, it gives CASSPLSRTAEGGYTF.

The rearrangement links TRBV21-1 to TRBJ1-1; the table names TRBD1, a call not compared with the DNA. TRBV21-1 is given as a pseudogene. The CDR3 has 15 amino acids. The chain's CDR3 is CASSNYRGPRTEAFF. The CDR3 coding sequence is TGTGCCAGCAGCAACTACAGGGGGCCTCGCACTGAAGCTTTCTTT.

V is TRBV28 and J is TRBJ1-5; D is possibly TRBD1 (6 bases). V was pared by 2 bases and J by 3 bases, with 14 bases between. The CDR3 totals 16 residues. Germline V CDR1 and CDR2: MDHEN, SYDVKM. CDR3 DNA sequence: TGTGCCAGCAGTTTAGTAGGCAGGGGTTACAATCAGCCCCAGCATTTT. Translating gives CASSLVGRGYNQPQHF.

This sequence joins TRBV6-5 and TRBJ2-7; 7 positions match TRBD1. From germline, CDR1 is MNHEY and CDR2 SVGAGI. Trimming at V came to 5 bases and at J to 5 bases, leaving 6 bases not matched to a gene. The CDR3 covers 13 residues. CDR3 DNA: TGTGCCAGCAGTCGGACAGGATACGACGAGCAGTACTTC. Amino acids: CASSRTGYDEQYF.

The chain couples TRBV19 to TRBJ2-7; no clear D. Per the germline V gene, CDR1 is LNHDA and CDR2 is SQIVND (reference sequence). V was pared by 3 bases and J by 0 bases, with 9 bases between. The CDR3 consists of 14 residues. CDR3 DNA: TGTGCCAGTAGTATGTTTGGAGACTCCTACGAGCAGTACTTC. Its translation: CASSMFGDSYEQYF.

V and J are TRBV10-2 and TRBJ1-1; tentative D call: TRBD1 (5 bases). Per the germline V gene, CDR1 is WSHSY and CDR2 is SAAADI. V was clipped by 4 bases and J by 5 bases, with 17 bases between them. This CDR3 is built from 15 residues. For the CDR3, the DNA is TGCGCCAGCAGTGTTACGGGGACGGGAGGAACTGAAGCTTTCTTT. Encoded protein: CASSVTGTGGTEAFF.

This clone came up once. V gene TRBV21-1 combines with J gene TRBJ1-2; the table assigns TRBD1, which was not confirmed against the DNA. TRBV21-1 is classified as a pseudogene. The CDR3 spans 17 residues. The CDR3 loop reads CASSKVPTDRAYYGYTF. The CDR3 DNA follows: TGTGCCAGCAGCAAAGTGCCTACTGACAGGGCCTACTATGGCTACACCTTC.

The chain is built from TRBV3-1 (or the pseudogene TRBV3-2) and TRBJ1-1; D is undetermined. Trimming removed 3 bases from V and 6 bases from J, with 11 bases in between. Germline CDR1 reads LGHDT; CDR2 reads YNNKEL (reference sequence). CDR3 size: 13 residues. This CDR3 reads CASSHSVGSEAFF. CDR3 bases: TGTGCCAGCAGCCACTCCGTCGGGTCTGAAGCTTTCTTT.

This clone was observed once. V and J are TRBV7-8 and TRBJ1-2; possible D gene TRBD1, 6 bases. Germline loops: CDR1 SGHVS, CDR2 FQNEAQ. The length of the CDR3 is 14 residues. V shed 3 bases and J shed 5 bases, with 13 bases lying between them. In DNA form, the CDR3 reads TGTGCCAGCAGCTTCGGACAGAAAATTTATGGCTACACCTTC. This translates into CASSFGQKIYGYTF.

The V and J genes are TRBV10-1 and TRBJ2-3, with D hard to call. The germline V gene has CDR1 WNHNN and CDR2 SYGVQD (reference sequence). The CDR3 loop spans 15 amino acids. The germline V and J ends were trimmed by 4 bases and 2 bases, with 13 bases remaining between them. CDR3 nucleotide sequence: TGCGCCAGCAGTGTCGTCTCTTCCCTCACAGATACGCAGTATTTT. This translates into CASSVVSSLTDTQYF.

The chain combines TRBV6-2 or TRBV6-3 with TRBJ1-5, with a tentative D call TRBD1 (6 bases). The length of the CDR3 is 15 residues. V lost 1 base and J lost 5, with 12 bases in between. Looked up from germline, CDR1 is MNHEY and CDR2 is SVGEGT. The CDR3 loop is CASSYWETGHQPQHF. CDR3 sequence (DNA): TGTGCCAGCAGTTACTGGGAGACAGGCCATCAGCCCCAGCATTTT.

This chain connects TRBV4-3 to TRBJ2-5; 9 bases agree with TRBD2. Germline lookup yields CDR1 LGHNA and CDR2 YSLEER. The junction had 8 bases not matched to a gene; V was cut back by 1 base and J by 2 bases. This CDR3 comprises 17 residues. This chain's CDR3 is CASSQGLLAGLQETQYF. The CDR3 bases are TGCGCCAGCAGCCAAGGCCTACTAGCGGGCTTACAAGAGACCCAGTACTTC.

V is TRBV9 and J is TRBJ1-1; TRBD1 aligns across 8 bases. The CDR3 is 13 amino acids. Germline lookup yields CDR1 SGDLS and CDR2 YYNGEE. Trimming cost V 3 bases and J 7 bases; bases outside gene matches: 5. The CDR3 region is CASSEGTGGEAFF. CDR3 sequence (DNA): TGTGCCAGCAGCGAAGGGACAGGCGGTGAAGCTTTCTTT.

The chain recombines TRBV27 with TRBJ1-2; the D gene is possibly TRBD1 (6 bases). CDR3 length equals 15 residues. The V end lost 1 base, the J end lost 7 bases, and 16 bases lay between the germline ends. Germline values: CDR1 MNHEY, CDR2 SMNVEV (reference sequence). CDR3 sequence (DNA): TGTGCCAGCAGTTTATTTGGGGCAGGGGAAGCTGGCTACACCTTC. As protein: CASSLFGAGEAGYTF.

The rearrangement uses TRBV4-1 and TRBJ1-1; TRBD1 matches at 11 bases. Germline V CDR1 and CDR2: MGHRA, YSYEKL. CDR3 length: 16 residues. J gave up 4 bases and V 4 bases, and 8 bases lay outside the gene matches. CDR3 loop: CASSLSLGTGGTEAFF. In DNA, the CDR3 is TGCGCCAGCAGCCTCTCTCTCGGGACAGGGGGCACTGAAGCTTTCTTT.

This clone was recorded only once. The gene calls are TRBV28 and TRBJ1-1, with D perhaps TRBD1 (5 bases). The CDR3 spans 14 residues. Germline CDR1 and CDR2: MDHEN and SYDVKM. V shed 2 bases and J shed 1 base, with 8 bases lying between them. The CDR3 protein is CASSLAGGNTEAFF. The CDR3 DNA reads TGTGCCAGCAGTTTAGCGGGGGGGAACACTGAAGCTTTCTTT.

This clone was seen a few times. The chain carries TRBV27 and TRBJ2-7, with TRBD2 as a possible D gene (6 bases). Trimming removed 8 bases at V and 4 bases at J, with 18 bases between. Germline-derived CDR1 and CDR2 are MNHEY and SMNVEV (reference sequence). This CDR3 is built from 14 residues. The CDR3 bases are TGTGCCAGCTGGGACTTTAGTGGGCGATACGAGCAGTACTTC. Translating it yields CASWDFSGRYEQYF.

The CDR3 here is CASSLWGDRGYEQYF. The CDR3 region has the DNA TGTGCCAGCAGCTTATGGGGGGACAGGGGGTACGAGCAGTACTTC. The chain uses TRBV5-4 and TRBJ2-7; 11 nucleotides line up with TRBD1. Germline trimming cut 2 bases from V and 4 bases from J; bases unmatched to any gene: 5. Germline values: CDR1 SGHNT, CDR2 YYREEE (reference sequence). There are 15 residues in the CDR3. Drawing the rest from reference TRBV5-4 and TRBJ2-7, the complete variable domain is ETGVTQSPTHLIKTRGQQVTLRCSSQSGHNTVSWYQQALGQGPQFIFQYYREEENGRGNFPPRFSGLQFPNYSSELNVNALELDDSALYLCASSLWGDRGYEQYFGPGTRLTVT.

Comments on this clone: A junction end diverges from the germline sequence, so it may reflect a read error. This rearrangement joins TRBV5-1 to TRBJ1-2, with TRBD1 matching over 10 bases. The CDR3 consists of 15 residues. Germline V gene sequence: CDR1 SGHRS, CDR2 YFSETQ. CDR3 bases: TGCGCCAGCAGGTTGGGCCCGGGACAGGGGTATGGCTACACCTTC. Translation: CASRLGPGQGYGYTF.

The chain uses TRBV12-3 or TRBV12-4 and TRBJ2-1; the D gene is possibly TRBD2 (5 bases). This CDR3 is 13 amino acids long. The ends were cut back, 7 bases at V and 3 bases at J, with 10 bases in the middle. This CDR3 reads CASTLGDYNEQFF. The CDR3 DNA is TGTGCCAGCACCCTGGGAGACTACAATGAGCAGTTCTTC.

The genes are TRBV28 and TRBJ1-5; D remains unclear. The CDR3 has 15 amino acids. Trimming stripped 3 bases from V and 0 bases from J, with 9 bases between. In germline, CDR1 is MDHEN, CDR2 SYDVKM. The CDR3 bases are TGTGCCAGCAGTTTCAACTCATATAGCAATCAGCCCCAGCATTTT. Translated, it gives CASSFNSYSNQPQHF.